These 26 T cell receptor beta chains were sequenced from one sample in a study of Graves' ophthalmopathy and Graves' hyperthyroidism. Amplification targeted the TCR beta CDR3 regions, with RNA transcripts as the source material. Amplification began with first-round RT-PCR using HTBI primers, then second-round multiplex PCR was performed. MiXCR was run by TCRdb on the multiplex PCR reads, yielding one entry per CDR3 protein. Found here are over 650,000 distinct CDR3 sequences, approximately 39% of them singletons; the top ten hold over 2.5%. The sequencing sample was made of peripheral blood. The receptors derive from an adult man with Graves' ophthalmopathy.

Turning to this clonotype: With a much larger clone just one base away, this may be a read error. The V and J genes are TRBV11-2 and TRBJ2-7; D may be TRBD1 or TRBD2 (6 bases each). CDR1 SGHAT and CDR2 FQNNGV come from the germline V gene. Trimming shortened V by 3 bases and J by 9 bases, and 15 bases separated the two germline ends. The CDR3 covers 13 residues. The CDR3 here is CASSLTGYSGQYF. Here the CDR3 DNA reads TGTGCCAGCAGCTTGACAGGTTATAGCGGGCAGTACTTC.

Ten or more counts support this clonotype. This chain joins TRBV7-2 and TRBJ2-5; D gene uncertain. This CDR3 spans 15 amino acids. Trimming stripped 7 bases from V and 1 base from J, with 16 bases between. Germline CDR1 and CDR2: SGHTA and FQGNSA. The CDR3: CASISSVGFQETQYF. CDR3 DNA sequence: TGTGCCAGCATCTCGAGCGTCGGGTTCCAAGAGACCCAGTACTTC.

This clonotype was recorded a few times. The rearrangement links TRBV3-1 to TRBJ2-7; the D is unclear. Trimming shortened V by 0 bases and J by 2 bases, and 8 bases separated the two germline ends. CDR1 is LGHDT and CDR2 is YNNKEL in the germline V gene (reference sequence). CDR3 size: 14 residues. CDR3 coding DNA: TGTGCCAGCAGCCAAGACCTTACCGCCTACGAGCAGTACTTC. It yields the protein CASSQDLTAYEQYF.

The genes are TRBV9 and TRBJ2-5; 10 bases line up with TRBD1. CDR3 length: 16 residues. In germline, CDR1 is SGDLS, CDR2 YYNGEE. V shed 3 bases, J shed 0 bases, and the junction held 5 bases outside the gene matches. In DNA, the CDR3 is TGTGCCAGCAGCGAATGGACAGGGGGATACCAAGAGACCCAGTACTTC. Its translation is CASSEWTGGYQETQYF.

The rearrangement uses TRBV25-1 and TRBJ1-3, with 7 nucleotides matching TRBD1. J lost 9 bases, V lost 3 bases, and 5 bases had no gene match. The CDR3 has 13 residues. Germline lookup yields CDR1 MGHDK and CDR2 SYGVNS. CDR3 sequence reads: CASSEATGITIYF. CDR3 in DNA: TGTGCCAGCAGTGAGGCGACAGGGATCACCATATATTTT.

The genes are TRBV7-9 and TRBJ1-6, with 10 nucleotides matching TRBD1. V lost 1 base and J lost 10; bases outside the gene matches: 10. The CDR3 contains 17 residues. The germline V gene encodes CDR1 SEHNR and CDR2 FQNEAQ (reference sequence). Written as DNA, the CDR3 is TGTGCCAGCAGCTTAGGGGTCGGGACAGGGGCGGGATCACCCCTCCACTTT. Residues: CASSLGVGTGAGSPLHF.

The chain joins TRBV12-3 or TRBV12-4 to TRBJ2-7; maybe TRBD2 (6 bases). This CDR3 has 15 amino acids. V was cut by 4 bases and J by 3 bases, with 16 bases left in between. The CDR3 coding sequence is TGTGCCAGCAGTTACTCCGGGACGGGAGTCTACGAGCAGTACTTC. This codes for CASSYSGTGVYEQYF.

Turning to this clonotype: Sequence at one end of the junction differs from germline and may be a read error. This chain joins TRBV5-1 and TRBJ1-1, with a weak D call TRBD1 (6 bases). CDR1 and CDR2 from the germline V gene are SGHRS and YFSETQ. There are 10 residues in the CDR3. CDR3 sequence (DNA): TGCGCCAGCAGCTTGGGGCAGGGGACCTTT. It translates to CASSLGQGTF.

This clonotype has a handful of counts. The chain joins TRBV19 to TRBJ2-5; D is perhaps TRBD2 (6 bases). The end of the DNA is better explained by TRBJ2-1, so the J call may be wrong. Germline values: CDR1 LNHDA, CDR2 SQIVND (reference sequence). The CDR3 is 14 amino acids. The CDR3 region has the DNA TGTGCCAGTAGTACCTCGGTTATCGGGAGCGAGCAGTTCTTC. Protein product: CASSTSVIGSEQFF.

The V call is TRBV10-3, the J call TRBJ1-4, with a possible D match to TRBD1 (6 bases). The CDR3 is 12 amino acids. Trimming cost V 10 bases and J 8 bases, with 14 bases left between them. Germline CDR1 ENHRY, CDR2 SYGVKD. CDR3 protein: CASRTVGEKLFF. DNA for the CDR3: TGTGCCAGCAGGACAGTCGGCGAAAAACTGTTTTTT.

This clonotype was counted only a few times. The V and J genes are TRBV24-1 and TRBJ2-1; D not resolved. The CDR3 covers 17 residues. V lost 2 bases, J lost 0 bases, and 13 bases lay in between. CDR1 is KGHDR and CDR2 is SFDVKD in the germline V gene. CDR3 DNA: TGTGCCACCAGTGATTCTAATGAGCGAGGCTCCTACAATGAGCAGTTCTTC. Translation gives CATSDSNERGSYNEQFF.

On this clonotype: A junction boundary mismatches the germline segment, possibly from a read error. This chain uses TRBV4-3 with TRBJ1-1; no clear D. CDR3 size: 14 residues. Germline V lookup: CDR1 LGHNA, CDR2 YSLEER. CDR3 nucleotides: TGCGCCAGCAGCCAAGGAGTCCAGGCGACTGAAGCTCTCTTT. It yields the protein CASSQGVQATEALF.

This clonotype was picked up many times. The J gene is TRBJ1-2, the V gene TRBV20-1, with D perhaps matching TRBD1 (5 bases). The germline V gene has CDR1 DFQATT and CDR2 SNEGSKA (reference sequence). The CDR3 totals 12 residues. V was pared by 3 bases and J by 5 bases, with 10 bases between. The DNA for the CDR3 is TGCAGTGCTAGGAGGGAGGGGTATGGCTACACCTTC. Protein sequence: CSARREGYGYTF.

Points on this clonotype: Relative to the germline gene, one junction end is altered; a read error may explain this. V and J are TRBV7-9 and TRBJ2-6; D gene unclear. Germline V gives CDR1 SEHNR, CDR2 FQNEAQ (reference sequence). The CDR3 sequence is 15 residues long. For the CDR3, the DNA is TGTACCAGCAGCTATGCACGGGCCGGGGCCAACGTCCTGACTTTC. This gives the protein CTSSYARAGANVLTF.

This clonotype has only a few counts. This sequence joins TRBV19 and TRBJ1-2; 8 bases map to TRBD1. Per the germline V gene, CDR1 is LNHDA and CDR2 is SQIVND (reference sequence). CDR3 size: 14 residues. V was pared by 6 bases and J by 2 bases, with 5 bases of the junction left unmatched. CDR3 loop: CASSPDRENYGYTF. For the CDR3, the DNA is TGTGCCAGTAGCCCGGACAGGGAAAACTATGGCTACACCTTC.

The sample holds a few counts of this clonotype. The V and J genes are TRBV3-1 and TRBJ1-1; maybe TRBD1 (5 bases). Trimming shortened V by 1 base and J by 3 bases, and 12 bases separated the two germline ends. This CDR3 is 15 amino acids long. In germline, CDR1 is LGHDT, CDR2 YNNKEL (reference sequence). The CDR3 is CASSQGRDGDTEAFF. The CDR3 coding sequence is TGTGCCAGCAGCCAAGGAAGGGACGGGGACACTGAAGCTTTCTTT.

Of note for this clonotype: Being one base from a much bigger clone, this may be a read error. J is TRBJ1-1 and V is TRBV20-1; D is undetermined. V dropped 0 bases and J dropped 0 bases, with 11 bases sitting between them. CDR1 is DFQATT, CDR2 SNEGSKA, per germline (reference sequence). The CDR3 extends over 15 amino acids. CDR3 protein: CSAREWRHMNTEAFF. The CDR3 DNA is TGCAGTGCTAGAGAGTGGAGGCATATGAACACTGAAGCTTTCTTT.

This chain connects TRBV10-3 to TRBJ1-3, with 7 bases aligning to TRBD1. Trimming cost V 4 bases and J 2 bases; bases outside gene matches: 8. Germline CDR1 and CDR2: ENHRY and SYGVKD. This CDR3 comprises 16 residues. CDR3 in amino acids: CAISARGTMAGNTIYF. As DNA, the CDR3 is TGTGCCATCAGTGCCAGGGGGACAATGGCTGGAAACACCATATATTTT.

This clonotype was observed many times. The chain has TRBV9 and TRBJ1-6, with D uncertain. The V end lost 2 bases, the J end lost 5 bases, and 8 bases lay between the germline ends. Germline V CDR1 and CDR2: SGDLS, YYNGEE. CDR3 length equals 14 residues. CDR3 sequence reads: CASSVQANNSPLHF. CDR3 DNA: TGTGCCAGCAGCGTCCAGGCAAATAATTCACCCCTCCACTTT.

The chain uses TRBV14 and TRBJ2-5; 10 bases match TRBD1. There are 17 residues in the CDR3. With 0 bases clipped from V and 3 bases from J, the junction kept 7 bases outside the gene matches. Per germline, CDR1 SGHDN and CDR2 FVKESK. The CDR3 sequence: CASSQDVRGQGKETQYF. The DNA of the CDR3 is TGTGCCAGCAGCCAAGATGTCAGGGGACAGGGGAAAGAGACCCAGTACTTC.

This clonotype was seen ten or more times. The chain carries TRBV9 and TRBJ1-2; the D gene is possibly TRBD1 (5 bases). Trimming removed 3 bases at V and 1 base at J, with 7 bases between. The CDR3 covers 13 residues. Germline V gives CDR1 SGDLS, CDR2 YYNGEE. The CDR3 DNA is TGTGCCAGCAGCGAAGGGGATAACTATGGCTACACCTTC. Protein sequence: CASSEGDNYGYTF.

This clonotype has more than one count but fewer than ten. The chain joins TRBV6-5 to TRBJ1-6; 7 bases line up with TRBD1. The CDR3 extends over 14 amino acids. V lost 7 bases to trimming and J lost 7 bases; unmatched junction nucleotides: 7. Germline V gene lookup returns CDR1 MNHEY and CDR2 SVGAGI. The CDR3 nucleotides are TGTGCCAGCAACCTCAGGGGGGACAATTCACCCCTCCACTTT. As protein: CASNLRGDNSPLHF.

The rearrangement uses TRBV29-1 and TRBJ1-1, with D unresolved. The CDR3 contains 14 residues. Trimming left V 4 bases short and J 2 bases short, with 14 bases between. Germline V gives CDR1 SQVTM, CDR2 ANQGSEA. The DNA of the CDR3 is TGCAGCGTTGTAGTAACTGGCGGAAACACTGAAGCTTTCTTT. Translating it yields CSVVVTGGNTEAFF.

This clonotype showed up many times. The chain uses TRBV6-5 and TRBJ2-5; no clear D. V was cut by 6 bases and J by 1 base, with 9 bases left in between. This CDR3 is built from 13 residues. Germline-derived CDR1 and CDR2 are MNHEY and SVGAGI. The chain's CDR3 is CASSHTVQETQYF. CDR3 in DNA: TGTGCCAGCAGCCACACAGTCCAAGAGACCCAGTACTTC.

This clonotype showed up many times. The chain combines TRBV7-3 with TRBJ1-2; 8 bases fit TRBD1. CDR3 length: 14 amino acids. Germline V lookup: CDR1 SGHTA, CDR2 FQGTGA. Trimming at V came to 3 bases and at J to 8 bases, leaving 8 bases not matched to a gene. CDR3 in DNA: TGTGCCAGCAGCTTGGGTCCCGCAGGGGGCGGCTACACCTTC. This sequence encodes CASSLGPAGGGYTF. The entire variable domain, with the rest obtained from reference TRBV7-3 and TRBJ1-2, is as follows: GAGVSQTPSNKVTEKGKYVELRCDPISGHTALYWYRQSLGQGPEFLIYFQGTGAADDSGLPNDRFFAVRPEGSVSTLKIQRTERGDSAVYLCASSLGPAGGGYTFGSGTRLTVV.

This clonotype was recorded at least ten times. A junction boundary mismatches the germline segment, possibly from a read error. The gene calls are TRBV10-3 and TRBJ2-7; tentatively, D is TRBD1 (6 bases). Germline CDR1 and CDR2: ENHRY and SYGVKD. The CDR3 has 15 residues. CDR3 in amino acids: CASSGGTGKGYEQYF. CDR3 nucleotide sequence: TGTGCCAGCAGTGGGGGAACAGGGAAGGGGTACGAGCAGTACTTC.